A selection of T cell receptor beta chains follows, all from one sample in a study of blood T cell repertoires in COVID-19. Measured with immunoSEQ multiplex PCR; TCRdb has only the in-frame clones, and not every one. The data hold 85,000 to 95,000 clones, with about 88% observed a single time. What was sequenced was peripheral blood. The source of these receptors is a woman aged 80 or over with acute or convalescent COVID-19. Each CDR3 is given with its conserved first and last residue. D genes are given only for firm matches. The listing skips clone size in some rows; elsewhere it reads once, few, many or a size class.

J: TRBJ1-1
D: .
V: TRBV6-5
size: .
CDR3: CASTRGGATAFF
DNA: TGTGCCAGCACACGGGGAGGGGCTACGGCTTTCTTT

J: TRBJ2-1
D: .
V: TRBV11-3
size: .
CDR3: CASSLRGTWEQFF
DNA: TGTGCCAGCAGCTTACGGGGTACTTGGGAGCAGTTCTTC

J: TRBJ1-6
D: .
V: TRBV6-5
size: once
CDR3: CASSYLGGLGSPLHF
DNA: TGTGCCAGCAGTTACCTCGGAGGACTGGGTTCACCCCTCCACTTT

J: TRBJ1-6
D: .
V: TRBV11-2
size: few
CDR3: CASSPGYRSSPLHF
DNA: TGTGCCAGCAGTCCAGGGTATAGGTCTTCACCCCTCCACTTT

J: TRBJ1-3
D: .
V: TRBV18
size: once
CDR3: CASSPQLVSGNTIYF
DNA: TGTGCCAGCTCACCACAACTCGTCTCTGGAAACACCATATATTTT

J: TRBJ2-7
D: .
V: TRBV6-5
size: .
CDR3: CASSLHWTEEYEQYF
DNA: TGTGCCAGCAGTCTACACTGGACAGAAGAATACGAGCAGTACTTC

J: TRBJ2-2
D: TRBD1
V: TRBV6-2/TRBV6-3
size: once
CDR3: CASSFALDRVHGELFF
DNA: TGTGCCAGCAGTTTCGCCCTGGACAGGGTTCACGGGGAGCTGTTTTTT

J: TRBJ1-4
D: TRBD1
V: TRBV19
size: .
CDR3: CASSVRDRTNEKLFF
DNA: TGTGCCAGTAGTGTCCGGGACAGGACTAATGAAAAACTGTTTTTT

J: TRBJ1-5
D: .
V: TRBV19
size: .
CDR3: CASSTHRVSNQPQHF
DNA: TGTGCCAGTAGTACCCACAGGGTTAGCAATCAGCCCCAGCATTTT

J: TRBJ1-4
D: TRBD1
V: TRBV6-5
size: .
CDR3: CASSFYRGATNEKLFF
DNA: TGTGCCAGCAGTTTTTACAGGGGAGCAACTAATGAAAAACTGTTTTTT

J: TRBJ1-1
D: TRBD1
V: TRBV9
size: once
CDR3: CASSVGPGGNTEAFF
DNA: TGTGCCAGCAGCGTAGGGCCAGGGGGGAACACTGAAGCTTTCTTT

J: TRBJ2-5
D: TRBD2
V: TRBV23-1
size: .
CDR3: CASTLRDRAEPQGRGVQETQYF
DNA: TGCGCCAGCACGTTGAGGGACCGAGCGGAACCCCAAGGCCGGGGGGTCCAAGAGACCCAGTACTTC

J: TRBJ2-7
D: .
V: TRBV7-2
size: few
CDR3: CASSLGGGGPSYEQYF
DNA: TGTGCCAGCAGCTTAGGGGGCGGGGGCCCTTCCTACGAGCAGTACTTC

J: TRBJ2-1
D: TRBD2
V: TRBV7-2
size: .
CDR3: CASSLVRGAGEQFF
DNA: TGTGCCAGCAGCTTAGTGCGGGGGGCAGGTGAGCAGTTCTTC

J: TRBJ2-1
D: .
V: TRBV2
size: .
CDR3: CASSGQGGNEQFF
DNA: TGTGCCAGCAGCGGACAGGGAGGGAATGAGCAGTTCTTC

J: TRBJ1-4
D: .
V: TRBV5-4
size: .
CDR3: CASSTTSGRNEKLFF
DNA: TGTGCCAGCAGCACAACGTCGGGTCGTAATGAAAAACTGTTTTTT

J: TRBJ2-5
D: .
V: TRBV10-3
size: .
CDR3: CAISRQTQETQYF
DNA: TGTGCCATCAGTAGACAGACGCAAGAGACCCAGTACTTC

J: TRBJ1-2
D: TRBD1
V: TRBV4-2
size: .
CDR3: CASSQVGTGTNYGYTF
DNA: TGTGCCAGCAGCCAAGTCGGGACAGGGACTAACTATGGCTACACCTTC

J: TRBJ2-6
D: .
V: TRBV24-1
size: .
CDR3: CATSDPSYSGANVLTF
DNA: TGTGCCACCAGTGACCCTAGTTACTCTGGGGCCAACGTCCTGACTTTC

J: TRBJ2-1
D: .
V: TRBV6-2/TRBV6-3
size: once
CDR3: CASSYEQGKSYNEQFF
DNA: TGTGCCAGCAGTTATGAACAGGGAAAGTCCTACAATGAGCAGTTCTTC

J: TRBJ2-7
D: TRBD2
V: TRBV3-1/TRBV3-2
size: once
CDR3: CASSQGRGAPYEQYF
DNA: TGTGCCAGCAGCCAAGGGCGGGGGGCCCCCTACGAGCAGTACTTC

J: TRBJ2-1
D: .
V: TRBV5-8
size: .
CDR3: CASSLDSYNEQFF
DNA: TGTGCCAGCAGCTTAGACAGCTACAATGAGCAGTTCTTC

J: TRBJ2-7
D: TRBD2
V: TRBV11-1
size: .
CDR3: CASSLGGGEQYF
DNA: TGTGCCAGCAGCTTAGGCGGGGGTGAGCAGTACTTC

J: TRBJ1-5
D: .
V: TRBV3-1/TRBV3-2
size: .
CDR3: CASSQEFGSNQPQHF
DNA: TGTGCCAGCAGCCAAGAATTCGGTAGCAATCAGCCCCAGCATTTT

J: TRBJ2-7
D: .
V: TRBV6-5
size: .
CDR3: CASSYGAGRTYEQYF
DNA: TGTGCCAGCAGTTACGGGGCAGGGCGCACCTACGAGCAGTACTTC

J: TRBJ2-1
D: .
V: TRBV19
size: .
CDR3: CASSIVRGNEQFF
DNA: TGTGCCAGTAGTATAGTAAGAGGGAATGAGCAGTTCTTC

J: TRBJ2-5
D: .
V: TRBV5-6
size: .
CDR3: CASSTAGAPTKETQYF
DNA: TGTGCCAGCAGCACCGCAGGGGCGCCGACCAAAGAGACCCAGTACTTC

J: TRBJ1-1
D: .
V: TRBV6-5
size: .
CDR3: CASRRSEGEKAFF
DNA: TGTGCCAGCAGACGAAGTGAAGGGGAAAAAGCTTTCTTT

J: TRBJ2-2
D: TRBD1
V: TRBV4-1
size: once
CDR3: CASSYPGGNTGELFF
DNA: TGCGCCAGCAGCTATCCAGGGGGGAACACCGGGGAGCTGTTTTTT

J: TRBJ1-6
D: .
V: TRBV9
size: once
CDR3: CASSVADSPYNSPLHF
DNA: TGTGCCAGCAGCGTAGCTGACAGCCCCTATAATTCACCCCTCCACTTT

J: TRBJ2-6
D: TRBD1
V: TRBV7-3
size: .
CDR3: CASSLHGTGLTGANVLTF
DNA: TGTGCCAGCAGCTTACATGGGACAGGGTTAACTGGGGCCAACGTCCTGACTTTC

J: TRBJ2-2
D: TRBD2
V: TRBV15
size: .
CDR3: CATTSGTSGGQNTGELFF
DNA: TGTGCCACCACTAGTGGGACTAGCGGGGGCCAGAACACCGGGGAGCTGTTTTTT

J: TRBJ1-4
D: TRBD1
V: TRBV18
size: .
CDR3: CASSPGTGNEKLFF
DNA: TGTGCCAGCTCACCAGGGACAGGGAATGAAAAACTGTTTTTT

J: TRBJ2-2
D: .
V: TRBV24-1
size: .
CDR3: CATGGPNTGELFF
DNA: TGTGCCACGGGGGGGCCGAACACCGGGGAGCTGTTTTTT

J: TRBJ2-2
D: .
V: TRBV5-1
size: .
CDR3: CASSRYRNTGELFF
DNA: TGCGCCAGCAGCCGATACAGGAACACCGGGGAGCTGTTTTTT

J: TRBJ2-7
D: .
V: TRBV9
size: few
CDR3: CASSEGQRPYEQYF
DNA: TGTGCCAGCAGCGAAGGACAGAGGCCCTACGAGCAGTACTTC

J: TRBJ1-2
D: .
V: TRBV4-1
size: .
CDR3: CASSQDIQRFMGRGYTF
DNA: TGCGCCAGCAGCCAAGATATTCAGCGCTTTATGGGTAGAGGCTACACCTTC

J: TRBJ1-1
D: .
V: TRBV21-1
size: .
CDR3: CASPSDRNTEAFF
DNA: TGTGCCAGCCCGTCGGACAGGAACACTGAAGCTTTCTTT

J: TRBJ2-3
D: TRBD1
V: TRBV27
size: .
CDR3: CASSSDRAWADTQYF
DNA: TGTGCCAGCAGTTCCGACAGGGCTTGGGCAGATACGCAGTATTTT

J: TRBJ1-3
D: TRBD1
V: TRBV7-4
size: .
CDR3: CASSPRGLRVENTIYF
DNA: TGTGCCAGCAGCCCCAGGGGGCTCAGGGTGGAAAACACCATATATTTT

J: TRBJ1-1
D: .
V: TRBV10-3
size: .
CDR3: CAISQTKTGVDTEAFF
DNA: TGTGCCATCAGCCAAACCAAAACAGGTGTGGACACTGAAGCTTTCTTT

J: TRBJ1-4
D: TRBD1
V: TRBV9
size: .
CDR3: CASSRTGFNEKLFF
DNA: TGTGCCAGCAGCCGGACAGGGTTTAATGAAAAACTGTTTTTT

J: TRBJ1-2
D: TRBD1
V: TRBV6-5
size: .
CDR3: CASTKTGGGYTF
DNA: TGTGCCAGCACTAAGACAGGGGGGGGCTACACCTTC

J: TRBJ1-4
D: .
V: TRBV25-1
size: .
CDR3: CASSEWSATNEKLFF
DNA: TGTGCCAGCAGTGAATGGAGCGCAACTAATGAAAAACTGTTTTTT

J: TRBJ1-2
D: .
V: TRBV20-1
size: .
CDR3: CSASTGTGGYTF
DNA: TGCAGTGCTAGTACAGGGACGGGCGGCTACACCTTC

J: TRBJ2-3
D: TRBD2
V: TRBV7-9
size: .
CDR3: CASSLTSGGGLDTQYF
DNA: TGTGCCAGCAGCTTGACTAGCGGGGGGGGTTTAGATACGCAGTATTTT

J: TRBJ1-2
D: TRBD1
V: TRBV7-9
size: .
CDR3: CASSSRVGQGDGGYTF
DNA: TGTGCCAGCAGCTCCCGCGTTGGACAGGGAGACGGTGGCTACACCTTC

J: TRBJ2-7
D: .
V: TRBV2
size: .
CDR3: CASKPDRSSYEQYF
DNA: TGTGCCAGCAAGCCCGACAGGAGCTCCTACGAGCAGTACTTC

J: TRBJ2-1
D: TRBD1
V: TRBV15
size: .
CDR3: CATRSRGPDNEQFF
DNA: TGTGCCACCAGATCGAGGGGGCCCGACAATGAGCAGTTCTTC

J: TRBJ2-7
D: TRBD2
V: TRBV10-3
size: .
CDR3: CAINLAGVGEQYF
DNA: TGTGCCATCAACCTAGCGGGGGTAGGCGAGCAGTACTTC

J: TRBJ1-2
D: TRBD1
V: TRBV27
size: .
CDR3: CASSFAGQGLGGYTF
DNA: TGTGCCAGCAGTTTCGCGGGACAGGGGTTGGGGGGCTACACCTTC

J: TRBJ2-5
D: TRBD2
V: TRBV27
size: .
CDR3: CASSSPGRGGGGETQYF
DNA: TGTGCCAGCAGTTCCCCGGGGCGGGGGGGCGGAGGAGAGACCCAGTACTTC

J: TRBJ1-5
D: .
V: TRBV5-1
size: .
CDR3: CASSAGWGDQPQHF
DNA: TGCGCCAGCAGCGCTGGCTGGGGCGATCAGCCCCAGCATTTT

J: TRBJ1-5
D: .
V: TRBV6-5
size: .
CDR3: CASRFSENQPQHF
DNA: TGTGCCAGCAGGTTCAGCGAGAATCAGCCCCAGCATTTT

J: TRBJ2-3
D: TRBD2
V: TRBV12-5
size: .
CDR3: CASAPGWGASGRSSTDTQYF
DNA: TGTGCTAGTGCTCCTGGGTGGGGGGCTAGCGGGCGCTCTAGCACAGATACGCAGTATTTT

J: TRBJ1-6
D: .
V: TRBV5-4
size: .
CDR3: CASSPRTDGNSPLHF
DNA: TGTGCCAGCAGCCCCCGGACAGATGGGAATTCACCCCTCCACTTT

J: TRBJ2-1
D: TRBD1
V: TRBV11-3
size: .
CDR3: CASSLAGTGYDEQFF
DNA: TGTGCCAGCAGCTTAGCCGGGACAGGGTATGATGAGCAGTTCTTC

J: TRBJ2-3
D: .
V: TRBV7-2
size: .
CDR3: CASSLLSGTDTQYF
DNA: TGTGCCAGCAGCTTACTTTCGGGCACAGATACGCAGTATTTT

J: TRBJ2-7
D: TRBD2
V: TRBV7-3
size: .
CDR3: CASSLDSGGPYEQYF
DNA: TGTGCCAGCAGCTTAGACAGCGGGGGCCCCTACGAGCAGTACTTC

J: TRBJ2-7
D: .
V: TRBV6-1
size: .
CDR3: CASSEWLRDGTYEQYF
DNA: TGTGCCAGCAGTGAATGGCTGCGGGACGGGACCTACGAGCAGTACTTC